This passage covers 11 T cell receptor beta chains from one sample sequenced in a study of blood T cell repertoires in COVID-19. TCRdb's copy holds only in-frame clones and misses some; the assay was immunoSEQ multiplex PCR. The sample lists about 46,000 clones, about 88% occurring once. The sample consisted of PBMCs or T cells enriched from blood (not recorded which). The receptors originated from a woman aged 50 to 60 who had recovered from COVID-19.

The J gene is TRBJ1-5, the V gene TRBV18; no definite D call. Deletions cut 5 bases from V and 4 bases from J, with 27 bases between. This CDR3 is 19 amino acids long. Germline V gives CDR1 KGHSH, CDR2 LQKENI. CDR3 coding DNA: TGTGCCAGCTCAAAGATCTCGACCGGGCCCCGGGGAAGTAATCAGCCCCAGCATTTT. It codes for CASSKISTGPRGSNQPQHF.

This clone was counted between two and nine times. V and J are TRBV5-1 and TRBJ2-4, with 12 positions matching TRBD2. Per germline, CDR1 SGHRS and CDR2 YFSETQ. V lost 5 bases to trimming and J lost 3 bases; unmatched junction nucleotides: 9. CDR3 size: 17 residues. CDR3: CASRTSGSGSGKNIQYF. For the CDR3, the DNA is TGCGCCAGCAGGACTAGCGGGAGTGGATCTGGCAAAAACATTCAGTACTTC. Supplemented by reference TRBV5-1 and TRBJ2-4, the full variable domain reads KAGVTQTPRYLIKTRGQQVTLSCSPISGHRSVSWYQQTPGQGLQFLFEYFSETQRNKGNFPGRFSGRQFSNSRSEMNVSTLELGDSALYLCASRTSGSGSGKNIQYFGAGTRLSVL.

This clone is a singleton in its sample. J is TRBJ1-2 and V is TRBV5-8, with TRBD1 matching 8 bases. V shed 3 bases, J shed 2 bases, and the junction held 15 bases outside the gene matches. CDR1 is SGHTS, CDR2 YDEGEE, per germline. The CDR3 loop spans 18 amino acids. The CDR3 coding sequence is TGTGCCAGCAGCTGGGCGGGGGACAGGACGGGAAGAAACTATGGCTACACCTTC. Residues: CASSWAGDRTGRNYGYTF.

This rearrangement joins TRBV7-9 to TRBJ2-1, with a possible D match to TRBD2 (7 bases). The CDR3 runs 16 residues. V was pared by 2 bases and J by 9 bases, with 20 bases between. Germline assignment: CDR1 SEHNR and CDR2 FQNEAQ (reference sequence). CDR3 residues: CASSLWLGSRGAEQFF. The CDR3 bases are TGTGCCAGCAGCTTATGGCTAGGTAGTCGGGGGGCTGAGCAGTTCTTC.

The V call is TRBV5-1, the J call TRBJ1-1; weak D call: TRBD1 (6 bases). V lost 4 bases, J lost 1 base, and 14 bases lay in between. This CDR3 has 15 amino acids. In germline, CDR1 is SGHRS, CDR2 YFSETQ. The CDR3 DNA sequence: TGCGCCAGCAGCAGAGGACAGACCTGGAACACTGAAGCTTTCTTT. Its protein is CASSRGQTWNTEAFF.

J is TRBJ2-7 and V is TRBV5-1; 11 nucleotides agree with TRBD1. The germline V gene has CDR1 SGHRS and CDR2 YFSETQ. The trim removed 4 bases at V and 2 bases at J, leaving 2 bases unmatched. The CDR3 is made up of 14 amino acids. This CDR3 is CASSGTGGPYEQYF. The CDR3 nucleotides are TGCGCCAGCAGCGGGACAGGGGGGCCCTACGAGCAGTACTTC.

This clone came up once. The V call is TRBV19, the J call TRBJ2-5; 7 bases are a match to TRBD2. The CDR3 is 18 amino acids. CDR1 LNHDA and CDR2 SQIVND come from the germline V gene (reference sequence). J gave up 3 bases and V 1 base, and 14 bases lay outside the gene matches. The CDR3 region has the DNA TGTGCCAGTAGTATAGTCTATCTGGCGGGAGCGAGTGAAGAGACCCAGTACTTC. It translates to CASSIVYLAGASEETQYF.

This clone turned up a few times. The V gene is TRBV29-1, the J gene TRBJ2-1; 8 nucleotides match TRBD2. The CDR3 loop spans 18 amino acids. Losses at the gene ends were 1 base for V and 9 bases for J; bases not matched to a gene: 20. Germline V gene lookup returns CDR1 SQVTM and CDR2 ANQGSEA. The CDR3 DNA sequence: TGCAGCGTTGAAGGAGGGGGTAGCGGGACGACATCCCTCGGTGAGCAGTTCTTC. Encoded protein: CSVEGGGSGTTSLGEQFF.

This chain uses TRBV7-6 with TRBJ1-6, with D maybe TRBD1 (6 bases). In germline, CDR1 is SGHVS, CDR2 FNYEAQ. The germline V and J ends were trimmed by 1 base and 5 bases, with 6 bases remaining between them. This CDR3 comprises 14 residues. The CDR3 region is CASSLGQDNSPLHF. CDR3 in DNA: TGTGCCAGCAGCTTAGGACAGGATAATTCACCCCTCCACTTT.

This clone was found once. This CDR3 reads CASSLGVGGNSYEQYF. The CDR3 nucleotides are TGTGCCAGCAGCTTAGGTGTGGGCGGGAACTCCTACGAGCAGTACTTC. The chain combines TRBV7-9 with TRBJ2-7; possible D gene TRBD2, 6 bases. V was shortened by 1 base and J by 0 bases, with 13 bases between the two germline ends. The CDR3 is made up of 16 amino acids. From germline, CDR1 is SEHNR and CDR2 FQNEAQ (reference sequence).

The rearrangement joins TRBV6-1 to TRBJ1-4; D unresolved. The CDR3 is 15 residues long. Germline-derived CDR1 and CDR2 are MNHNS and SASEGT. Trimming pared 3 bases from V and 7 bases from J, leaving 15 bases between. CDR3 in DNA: TGTGCCAGCAGTGAGCGAGGGAAAGATAGTGAAAAACTGTTTTTT. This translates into CASSERGKDSEKLFF.